What follows are 8 T cell receptor beta chains derived from one specimen sequenced in a study of CD8+CD57+ T cells in acquired aplastic anemia. For CDR3 and TCR beta VDJ profiling, genomic DNA was the template used. TCRdb fed the reads into MiXCR, producing one record per CDR3 protein. The profile covers 260,000 or so distinct CDR3 sequences, with less than 85% appearing a single time and roughly two fifths taken by the ten largest. Whoever was chosen for sequencing had shown CD8+CD57+ cell expansion by flow cytometry. Sequencing was carried out using sorted CD4+, CD8+, or CD8+CD57+ T cells (not recorded which) from PBMCs. All receptors come from a human donor with aplastic anemia.

For the CDR3, the DNA is TGTGCCGCGTGCTCTGGGGCCAACGTCCTGACTTTC. Amino acid sequence: CAACSGANVLTF. The chain links TRBV5-6 to TRBJ2-6; D unclear. The V gene's germline CDR1 is SGHDT and CDR2 YYEEEE. This CDR3 has 12 residues. The ends were cut back, 10 bases at V and 0 bases at J, with 5 bases in the middle.

The chain uses TRBV19 and TRBJ1-5; 10 bases are shared with TRBD1. The V gene's germline CDR1 is LNHDA and CDR2 SQIVND (reference sequence). The J segment lost 4 bases and the V segment lost 6 bases, leaving 6 bases of the junction unmatched. CDR3 length: 15 residues. This CDR3 is CASRLTGGGNQPQHF. The CDR3 DNA reads TGTGCCAGTAGACTGACAGGGGGCGGTAATCAGCCCCAGCATTTT.

On this clonotype itself: The germline gene is not matched at one end of the junction; a read error may be the cause. CDR3 bases: TGTGCCAGCAGCTTAGGTGTGACAGGGAACAATGAAGTTTTCTTT. The encoded protein is CASSLGVTGNNEVFF. The rearrangement links TRBV2 to TRBJ1-1, with 7 bases that match TRBD1. The germline gives CDR1 SNHLY, CDR2 FYNNEI. The CDR3 is 15 residues long.

As for this clonotype: Relative to the germline gene, one junction end is altered; a read error may explain this. The chain couples TRBV2 to TRBJ1-2; tentatively, D is TRBD1 (5 bases). From germline, CDR1 is SNHLY and CDR2 FYNNEI. The CDR3 is 16 residues long. The CDR3 nucleotides read TGTGCCAGCAGTTCACGGGGCAGGGACTTGGAGTTTTTCTACACATTC. It is translated as CASSSRGRDLEFFYTF.

A word on this clonotype: No conserved phenylalanine or tryptophan ends this CDR3, so it is likely a read error. The DNA is omitted, as the CDR3 cannot be located on it reliably, and the CDR3 follows TCRdb's listing. V is TRBV7-9 and J is TRBJ2-7; the tabulated D call, TRBD2, remains unverified against the DNA. A total of 13 residues make up the CDR3, ends included. Germline V CDR1 and CDR2: SEHNR, FQNEAQ (reference sequence). CDR3: CASSLNRGGGSDE.

The chain couples TRBV9 to TRBJ1-1; D remains ambiguous. CDR3 length equals 15 residues. Trimming shortened V by 0 bases and J by 12 bases, and 21 bases separated the two germline ends. Germline V gene sequence: CDR1 SGDLS, CDR2 YYNGEE. CDR3 nucleotides: TGTGCCAGCAGCGTAGATCTGGACGGGAAGAATGGCTCTTTCTTT. Protein sequence: CASSVDLDGKNGSFF.

This clonotype has a single count. This chain connects TRBV20-1 to TRBJ2-7, with D possibly TRBD2 on 5 matching bases. V shed 2 bases and J shed 2 bases, with 28 bases lying between them. The V gene's germline CDR1 is DFQATT and CDR2 SNEGSKA (reference sequence). The CDR3 runs 19 residues. The chain's CDR3 is CSARPQPSLSHGGTYEQYF. As DNA, the CDR3 is TGCAGTGCTAGACCCCAGCCCAGCCTCTCACACGGAGGCACCTACGAGCAGTACTTC.

The sample holds one count of this clonotype. At one of its ends the junction is not consistent with the germline gene, which may arise from a read error. The rearrangement joins TRBV11-1 to TRBJ2-3; D remains unclear. The germline V gene has CDR1 SGHAT and CDR2 FQDESV (reference sequence). The CDR3 covers 13 residues. CDR3: CASSDSRVVAQFF. CDR3 nucleotides: TGTGCCAGCAGCGACTCTAGAGTAGTTGCGCAGTTTTTT.